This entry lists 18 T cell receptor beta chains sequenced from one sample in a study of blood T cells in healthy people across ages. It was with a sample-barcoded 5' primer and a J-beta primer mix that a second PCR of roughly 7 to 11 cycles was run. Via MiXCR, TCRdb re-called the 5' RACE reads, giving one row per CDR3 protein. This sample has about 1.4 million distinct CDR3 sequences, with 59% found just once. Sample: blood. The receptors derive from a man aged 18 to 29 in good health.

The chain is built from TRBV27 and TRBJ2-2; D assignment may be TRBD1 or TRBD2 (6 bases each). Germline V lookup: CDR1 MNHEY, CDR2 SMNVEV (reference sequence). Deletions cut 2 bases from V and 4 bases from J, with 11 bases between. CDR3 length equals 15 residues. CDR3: CASSLAGGITGELFF. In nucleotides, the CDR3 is TGTGCCAGCAGTTTAGCCGGGGGCATCACCGGGGAGCTGTTTTTT.

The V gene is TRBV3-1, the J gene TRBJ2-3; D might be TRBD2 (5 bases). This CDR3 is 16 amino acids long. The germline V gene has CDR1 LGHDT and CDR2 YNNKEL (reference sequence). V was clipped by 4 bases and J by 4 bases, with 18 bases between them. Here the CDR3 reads CASSLRYGLIADTQYF. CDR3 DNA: TGTGCCAGCAGCCTCCGCTACGGACTGATTGCAGATACGCAGTATTTT.

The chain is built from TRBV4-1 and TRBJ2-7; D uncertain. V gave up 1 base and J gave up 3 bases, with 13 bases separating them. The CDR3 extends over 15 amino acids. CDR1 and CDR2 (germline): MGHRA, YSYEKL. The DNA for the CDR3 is TGCGCCAGCAGCCAAGCAAAGGAAATGTACTACGAGCAGTACTTC. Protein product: CASSQAKEMYYEQYF.

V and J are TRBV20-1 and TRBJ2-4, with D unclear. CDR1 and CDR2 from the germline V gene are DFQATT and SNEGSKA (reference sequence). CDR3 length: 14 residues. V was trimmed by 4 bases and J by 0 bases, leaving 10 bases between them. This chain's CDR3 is CSAIKALAKNIQYF. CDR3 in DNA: TGCAGTGCTATTAAGGCCTTAGCCAAAAACATTCAGTACTTC.

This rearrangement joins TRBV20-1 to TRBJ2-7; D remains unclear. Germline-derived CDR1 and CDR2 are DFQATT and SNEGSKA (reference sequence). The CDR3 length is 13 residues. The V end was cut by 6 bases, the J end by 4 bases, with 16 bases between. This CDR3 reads CSALHPDRYEQYF. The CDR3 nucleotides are TGCAGTGCCCTCCACCCGGACCGTTACGAGCAGTACTTC.

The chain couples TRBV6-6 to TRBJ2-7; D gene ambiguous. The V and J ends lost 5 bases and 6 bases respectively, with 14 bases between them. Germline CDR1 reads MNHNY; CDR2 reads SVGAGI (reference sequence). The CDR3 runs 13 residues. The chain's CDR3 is CASSLSNTVEQYF. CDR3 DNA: TGTGCCAGCAGTCTCTCCAACACTGTCGAGCAGTACTTC.

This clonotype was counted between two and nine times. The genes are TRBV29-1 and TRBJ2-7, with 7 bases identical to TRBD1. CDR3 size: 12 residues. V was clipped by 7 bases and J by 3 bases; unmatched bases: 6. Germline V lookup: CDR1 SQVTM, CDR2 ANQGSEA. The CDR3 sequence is CSAGAGGYEQYF. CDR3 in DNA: TGCAGCGCTGGAGCAGGGGGCTACGAGCAGTACTTC.

The CDR3 bases are TGCGCCAGCAGCCGCGATCGAAAACAGGGGGCCTCCTACGAGCAGTACTTC. This sequence encodes CASSRDRKQGASYEQYF. The chain employs TRBV4-3 and TRBJ2-7; 9 bases map to TRBD1. Looked up from germline, CDR1 is LGHNA and CDR2 is YSLEER. V was pared by 4 bases and J by 0 bases, with 10 bases of the junction left unmatched. CDR3 length: 17 residues.

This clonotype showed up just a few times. This chain's CDR3 is CASSPDRVGTEAFF. CDR3 bases: TGTGCCAGCTCACCGGACAGGGTTGGAACTGAAGCTTTCTTT. This chain links TRBV18 with TRBJ1-1; 8 bases are shared with TRBD1. The length of the CDR3 is 14 residues. Germline V gene lookup returns CDR1 KGHSH and CDR2 LQKENI. The ends lost 3 bases at V and 5 bases at J; junction bases unmatched: 5.

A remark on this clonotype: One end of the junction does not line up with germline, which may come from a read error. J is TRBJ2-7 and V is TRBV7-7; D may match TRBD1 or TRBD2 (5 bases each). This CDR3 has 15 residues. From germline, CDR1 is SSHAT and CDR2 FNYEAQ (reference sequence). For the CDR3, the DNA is TGTGCTAGCAGCTTAGGCCCGGGGTTTGGGGGCGAGCAGTACTTC. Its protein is CASSLGPGFGGEQYF.

DNA of the CDR3: TGTGCCAGCAGTCTTTCGGGGATCCTCTCATACGAGCAGTACTTC. This translates into CASSLSGILSYEQYF. This chain connects TRBV27 to TRBJ2-7, with D maybe TRBD2 (5 bases). V was shortened by 5 bases and J by 4 bases, with 18 bases between the two germline ends. CDR1 is MNHEY, CDR2 SMNVEV, per germline (reference sequence). This CDR3 has 15 residues.

In DNA, the CDR3 is TGTGCCATCAGTGAGTCCGGAGCAGGCAAAGTTTACAATGAGCAGTTCTTC. Its translation is CAISESGAGKVYNEQFF. The chain carries TRBV10-3 and TRBJ2-1; D is undetermined. Germline V gene lookup returns CDR1 ENHRY and CDR2 SYGVKD. The germline V and J ends were trimmed by 0 bases and 4 bases, with 16 bases remaining between them. This CDR3 contains 17 residues.

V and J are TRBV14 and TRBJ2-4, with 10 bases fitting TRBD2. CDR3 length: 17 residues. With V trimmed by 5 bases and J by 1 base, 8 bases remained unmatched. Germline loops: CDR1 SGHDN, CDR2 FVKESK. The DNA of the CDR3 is TGTGCCAGCAGCTCCCCAGCGGGGGGGCCTGCCAAAAACATTCAGTACTTC. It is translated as CASSSPAGGPAKNIQYF.

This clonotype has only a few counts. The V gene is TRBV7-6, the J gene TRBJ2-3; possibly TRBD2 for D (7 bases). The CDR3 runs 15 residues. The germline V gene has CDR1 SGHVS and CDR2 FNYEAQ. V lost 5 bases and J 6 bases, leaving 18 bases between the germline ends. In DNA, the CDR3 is TGTGCCAGCAGCGACTCCGTAGGGGGGGCGGATACGCAGTATTTT. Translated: CASSDSVGGADTQYF.

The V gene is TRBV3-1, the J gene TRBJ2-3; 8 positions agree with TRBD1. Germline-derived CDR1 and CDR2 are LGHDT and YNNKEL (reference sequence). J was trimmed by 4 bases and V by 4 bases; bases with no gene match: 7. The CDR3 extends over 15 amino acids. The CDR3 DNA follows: TGTGCCAGCAGCCTCAGAACAGGGGGTCCAGATACGCAGTATTTT. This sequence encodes CASSLRTGGPDTQYF.

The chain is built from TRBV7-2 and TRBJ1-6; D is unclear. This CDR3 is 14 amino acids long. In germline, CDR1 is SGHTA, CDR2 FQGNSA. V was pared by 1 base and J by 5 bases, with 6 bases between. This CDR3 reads CASSLVQDNSPLHF. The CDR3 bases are TGTGCCAGCAGCTTAGTCCAAGATAATTCACCCCTCCACTTT.

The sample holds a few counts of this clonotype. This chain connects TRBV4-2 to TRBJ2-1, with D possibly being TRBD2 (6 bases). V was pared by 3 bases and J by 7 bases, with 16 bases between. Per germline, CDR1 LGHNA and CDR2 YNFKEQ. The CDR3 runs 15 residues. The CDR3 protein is CASSHSGVRYNEQFF. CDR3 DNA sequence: TGTGCCAGCAGCCATTCGGGAGTGAGGTATAATGAGCAGTTCTTC.

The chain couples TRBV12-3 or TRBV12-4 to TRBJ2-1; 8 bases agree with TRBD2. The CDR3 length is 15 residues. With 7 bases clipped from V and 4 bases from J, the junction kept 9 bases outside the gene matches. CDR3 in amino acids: CASIQNGRVYNEQFF. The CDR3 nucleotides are TGTGCCAGCATTCAGAACGGGAGGGTTTACAATGAGCAGTTCTTC.